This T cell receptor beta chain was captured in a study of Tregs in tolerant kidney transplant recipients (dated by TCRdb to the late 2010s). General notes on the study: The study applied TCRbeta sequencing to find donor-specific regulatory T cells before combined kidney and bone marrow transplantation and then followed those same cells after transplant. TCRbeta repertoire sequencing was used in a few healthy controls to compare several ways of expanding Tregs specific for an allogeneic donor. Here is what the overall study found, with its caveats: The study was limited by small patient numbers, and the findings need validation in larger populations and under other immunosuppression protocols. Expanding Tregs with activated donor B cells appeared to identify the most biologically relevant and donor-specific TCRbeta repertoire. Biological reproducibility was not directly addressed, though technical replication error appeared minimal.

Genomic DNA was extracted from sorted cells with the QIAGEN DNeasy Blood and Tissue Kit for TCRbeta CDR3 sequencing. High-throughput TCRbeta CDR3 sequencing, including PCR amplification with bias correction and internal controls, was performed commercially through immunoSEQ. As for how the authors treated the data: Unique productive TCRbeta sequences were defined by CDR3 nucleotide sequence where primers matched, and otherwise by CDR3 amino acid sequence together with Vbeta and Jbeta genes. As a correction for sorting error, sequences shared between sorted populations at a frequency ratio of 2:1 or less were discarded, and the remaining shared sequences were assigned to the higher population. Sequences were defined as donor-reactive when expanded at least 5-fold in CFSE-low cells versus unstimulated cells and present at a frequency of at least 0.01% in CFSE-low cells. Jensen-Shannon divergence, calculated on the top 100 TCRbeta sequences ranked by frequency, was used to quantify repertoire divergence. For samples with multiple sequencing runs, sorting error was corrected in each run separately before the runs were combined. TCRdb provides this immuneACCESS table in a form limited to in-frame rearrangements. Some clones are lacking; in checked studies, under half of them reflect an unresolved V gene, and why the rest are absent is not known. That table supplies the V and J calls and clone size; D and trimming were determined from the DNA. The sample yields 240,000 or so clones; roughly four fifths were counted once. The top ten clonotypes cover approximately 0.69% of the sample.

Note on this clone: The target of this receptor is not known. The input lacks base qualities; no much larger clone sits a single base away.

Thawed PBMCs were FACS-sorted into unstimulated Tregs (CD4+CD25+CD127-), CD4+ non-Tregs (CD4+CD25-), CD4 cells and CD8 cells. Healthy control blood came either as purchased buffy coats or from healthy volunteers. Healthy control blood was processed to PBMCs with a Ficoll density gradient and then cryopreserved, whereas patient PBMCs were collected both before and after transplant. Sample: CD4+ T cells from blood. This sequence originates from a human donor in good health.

In nucleotides, the sequence is TGCAGCGTTGAAAGTCAGGGGGGATACGAGCAGTACTTC. Translated, it reads CSVESQGGYEQYF. The chain is assembled from TRBV29-1 and TRBJ2-7; a tentative D match to TRBD1 spans 7 bases. CDR1 and CDR2, per the germline V gene, are SQVTM and ANQGSEA. The CDR3 holds 13 amino acids from the cysteine to the phenylalanine. Just CDR3 DNA is preserved here, 39 bases in frame from base 1. V sheds 2 bases and J sheds 4 bases, leaving 12 bases between their ends.